The 20 T cell receptor beta chains presented below share a single source sample, sequenced in a study of PD-1 blockade in classical Hodgkin lymphoma. Documented time point: cycle 4 day 1 (C4D1), after 5 to 7 weeks of nivolumab. All the patients suffered relapse after autologous stem cell transplantation, and brentuximab vedotin exposure differed. Through magnetic negative selection, CD8+ T cells were separated from PBMCs that had been thawed. The data were produced by immunoSEQ multiplex PCR, yet TCRdb's version contains in-frame clones alone and is incomplete. The data contain some 8,000 clones, approximately 82% of them seen just once; the ten biggest clones take up about 26%. This specimen was CD8+ T cells from blood, taken before the fourth cycle of nivolumab. All receptors derive from a human donor with classical Hodgkin lymphoma.

This chain links TRBV6-6 with TRBJ1-5; possibly TRBD1 for D (5 bases). CDR1 MNHNY and CDR2 SVGAGI come from the germline V gene (reference sequence). The CDR3 covers 15 residues. Trimming took off 5 bases at V and 8 bases at J, with 19 bases between the two ends. This chain's CDR3 is CASSLGPRAREPQHF. The CDR3 coding sequence is TGTGCCAGCAGTCTCGGACCCAGGGCAAGAGAGCCCCAGCATTTT.

This clone was seen more than once but under ten times. The rearrangement joins TRBV6-1 to TRBJ2-7; D uncertain. The CDR3 contains 13 residues. Germline assignment: CDR1 MNHNS and CDR2 SASEGT. Between the trimmed V and J ends, which lost 5 bases and 5 bases, there was a span of 13 bases. Here the CDR3 reads CASSPRPLDEQYF. For the CDR3, the DNA is TGTGCCAGCAGTCCCCGACCGTTGGACGAGCAGTACTTC.

This chain uses TRBV11-2 with TRBJ1-1; D is possibly TRBD1 (5 bases). Germline V gives CDR1 SGHAT, CDR2 FQNNGV. Trimming left V 5 bases short and J 1 base short, with 14 bases between. The CDR3 is 15 amino acids. Here the CDR3 DNA reads TGTGCCAGCAGCCACCCCCCTACAGGGAACACTGAAGCTTTCTTT. Translating gives CASSHPPTGNTEAFF.

The chain carries TRBV29-1 and TRBJ2-7; possible D gene TRBD1, 6 bases. The CDR3 sequence is 13 residues long. Looked up from germline, CDR1 is SQVTM and CDR2 is ANQGSEA. Trimming removed 3 bases from V and 0 bases from J, with 9 bases in between. CDR3 region: CSVDTGSSYEQYF. CDR3 bases: TGCAGCGTTGACACAGGGAGCTCCTACGAGCAGTACTTC.

V gene TRBV6-5 combines with J gene TRBJ2-7; possibly TRBD1 for D (6 bases). This CDR3 region has 14 residues. The germline gives CDR1 MNHEY, CDR2 SVGAGI. Trimming cost V 5 bases and J 3 bases, with 14 bases left between them. As DNA, the CDR3 is TGTGCCAGCAGTGGCACAGGGCTTCACTACGAGCAGTACTTC. This sequence encodes CASSGTGLHYEQYF.

The chain is built from TRBV5-6 and TRBJ2-1; D may be TRBD2 (5 bases). CDR3 length: 16 amino acids. The germline V gene has CDR1 SGHDT and CDR2 YYEEEE. The V gene lost 1 base and the J gene lost 0 bases, with 11 bases spanning the gap. Here the CDR3 reads CASSLSAGSSYNEQFF. Written as DNA, the CDR3 is TGTGCCAGCAGCTTGAGTGCGGGTAGCTCCTACAATGAGCAGTTCTTC. Full variable domain (missing parts from reference TRBV5-6 and TRBJ2-1): DAGVTQSPTHLIKTRGQQVTLRCSPKSGHDTVSWYQQALGQGPQFIFQYYEEEERQRGNFPDRFSGHQFPNYSSELNVNALLLGDSALYLCASSLSAGSSYNEQFFGPGTRLTVL.

The gene calls are TRBV7-9 and TRBJ1-4, with D hard to call. From germline, CDR1 is SEHNR and CDR2 FQNEAQ (reference sequence). The CDR3 has 14 amino acids. V lost 0 bases to trimming and J lost 8 bases, with 10 bases between them. The CDR3 nucleotides read TGTGCCAGCAGCTTAGCGCTTGGGAAAGAAAAACTGTTTTTT. Residues: CASSLALGKEKLFF. The entire variable domain, with the rest obtained from reference TRBV7-9 and TRBJ1-4, is as follows: DTGVSQNPRHKITKRGQNVTFRCDPISEHNRLYWYRQTLGQGPEFLTYFQNEAQLEKSRLLSDRFSAERPKGSFSTLEIQRTEQGDSAMYLCASSLALGKEKLFFGSGTQLSVL.

This clone came up once. V gene TRBV21-1 combines with J gene TRBJ1-5. TRBV21-1 is a pseudogene locus. This CDR3 comprises 15 residues. The CDR3 spells CASSKGDGHNQPQHF. The CDR3 DNA reads as TGTGCCAGCAGCAAAGGGGACGGCCACAATCAGCCCCAGCATTTT.

The chain's CDR3 is CASSTDGPYEQYF. Written as DNA, the CDR3 is TGTGCCAGTAGCACCGACGGTCCCTACGAGCAGTACTTC. The rearrangement joins TRBV19 to TRBJ2-7; D is unclear. Germline loops: CDR1 LNHDA, CDR2 SQIVND (reference sequence). V was shortened by 6 bases and J by 2 bases, with 11 bases between the two germline ends. This CDR3 is 13 amino acids long.

This chain links TRBV4-2 with TRBJ2-5; a possible D gene is TRBD2 (6 bases). There are 14 residues in the CDR3. Germline V gives CDR1 LGHNA, CDR2 YNFKEQ. Trimming removed 1 base from V and 5 bases from J, with 11 bases in between. CDR3 protein: CASSQGLEGETQYF. DNA of the CDR3: TGTGCCAGCAGCCAAGGTCTGGAGGGTGAGACCCAGTACTTC.

The chain carries TRBV27 and TRBJ2-5, with D possibly matching TRBD2 (5 bases). CDR1 is MNHEY and CDR2 is SMNVEV in the germline V gene (reference sequence). The V and J ends lost 5 bases and 2 bases respectively, with 15 bases between them. CDR3 length: 15 amino acids. The CDR3 sequence is CASSPTVSGQETQYF. As DNA, the CDR3 is TGTGCCAGCAGTCCCACAGTATCGGGACAAGAGACCCAGTACTTC.

CDR3 sequence: CASSFARTGAYEQYF. DNA of the CDR3: TGTGCCAGCAGTTTTGCCCGGACGGGAGCTTACGAGCAGTACTTC. This chain links TRBV28 with TRBJ2-7, with D possibly being TRBD2 (6 bases). This CDR3 spans 15 amino acids. The germline CDR1 and CDR2 sequences are MDHEN and SYDVKM. V was trimmed by 3 bases and J by 4 bases, leaving 16 bases between them.

This clone was detected only a few times. The V gene is TRBV19, the J gene TRBJ2-7, with D perhaps given as TRBD1 or TRBD2 (6 bases each). The germline V and J ends were trimmed by 3 bases and 6 bases, with 15 bases remaining between them. This CDR3 region has 14 residues. Looked up from germline, CDR1 is LNHDA and CDR2 is SQIVND (reference sequence). CDR3: CASSIGGGYGEQYF. In DNA form, the CDR3 reads TGTGCCAGTAGTATTGGAGGGGGGTACGGCGAGCAGTACTTC.

The gene calls are TRBV18 and TRBJ2-1; perhaps TRBD2 as D (5 bases). V was shortened by 0 bases and J by 3 bases, with 12 bases between the two germline ends. CDR3 length equals 16 residues. Germline CDR1 KGHSH, CDR2 LQKENI. CDR3 loop: CASSPPEDYNYNEQFF. The CDR3, as DNA: TGTGCCAGCTCACCACCGGAGGATTACAACTACAATGAGCAGTTCTTC.

This clone has just one count. This sequence joins TRBV28 and TRBJ2-7; 13 bases line up with TRBD2. V trimming: 8 bases; J trimming: 2 bases; junction bases outside the gene matches: 6. CDR1 is MDHEN, CDR2 SYDVKM, per germline. There are 15 residues in the CDR3. CDR3 in DNA: TGTGCCAGCGGCACTAGCGGGGGGGGTACCTACGAGCAGTACTTC. Translation: CASGTSGGGTYEQYF.

This sequence joins TRBV5-6 and TRBJ1-5, with D perhaps matching TRBD1 (6 bases). Per the germline V gene, CDR1 is SGHDT and CDR2 is YYEEEE. The CDR3 runs 17 residues. Trimming removed 0 bases at V and 6 bases at J, with 19 bases between. As DNA, the CDR3 is TGTGCCAGCAGCTTGGACGGGGGGGCCGAGGGCATTCAGCCCCAGCATTTT. Protein product: CASSLDGGAEGIQPQHF. Complete variable domain (other parts from reference TRBV5-6 and TRBJ1-5): DAGVTQSPTHLIKTRGQQVTLRCSPKSGHDTVSWYQQALGQGPQFIFQYYEEEERQRGNFPDRFSGHQFPNYSSELNVNALLLGDSALYLCASSLDGGAEGIQPQHFGDGTRLSIL.

The CDR3 region is CASRSSSNQETQYF. In nucleotides, the CDR3 is TGCGCCAGCAGAAGCAGCAGCAACCAAGAGACCCAGTACTTC. This chain uses TRBV4-1 with TRBJ2-5; unclear D gene. Germline V CDR1 and CDR2: MGHRA, YSYEKL. This CDR3 contains 14 residues. Trimming left V 6 bases short and J 0 bases short, with 11 bases between.

This chain connects TRBV7-6 to TRBJ2-1, with 8 bases identical to TRBD1. The V segment lost 6 bases and the J segment 6 bases; nucleotides outside the gene matches: 7. The CDR3 is 14 residues long. Germline loops: CDR1 SGHVS, CDR2 FNYEAQ. CDR3 sequence: CASSGWTGPNEQFF. In nucleotides, the CDR3 is TGTGCCAGCAGTGGGTGGACAGGGCCCAATGAGCAGTTCTTC.

The chain links TRBV4-1 to TRBJ1-5; the D is unclear. V gave up 3 bases and J gave up 3 bases, with 3 bases separating them. CDR3 length: 12 amino acids. Germline values: CDR1 MGHRA, CDR2 YSYEKL. CDR3 sequence: CASSHHNQPQHF. CDR3 bases: TGCGCCAGCAGCCACCACAATCAGCCCCAGCATTTT.

This clone was seen only a few times. V and J are TRBV4-1 and TRBJ1-6, with D hard to call. The CDR3 is 12 amino acids. Trimming removed 0 bases at V and 9 bases at J, with 3 bases between. Germline V gene lookup returns CDR1 MGHRA and CDR2 YSYEKL. In DNA, the CDR3 is TGCGCCAGCAGCCAAGACAGTTCACCCCTCCACTTT. Its translation is CASSQDSSPLHF.